This TCR beta chain is from a study of blood T cell repertoires in COVID-19 (TCRdb year 2020). In the study overall: Collaborator samples came from the United States, Italy and Spain and covered acute and convalescent phases of COVID-19. The material from the prospective study consisted of cDNA or gDNA derived from T cells, B-cell-depleted T cells, or PBMCs. Deeply sampled blood TCRbeta repertoires from subjects exposed to, actively infected with, or recovered from COVID-19 were included in the dataset. The repertoires were made available in a free public database intended to serve as a resource for research on the immune response to SARS-CoV-2. Samples were obtained from the ongoing ImmuneRACE study (first 160 participants) and from over 1,000 subjects provided by 6 global collaborators. Sample metadata almost always included a de-identified subject ID, COVID-19 status, age in years and sex. Where available, HLA class I and class II types were taken from metadata supplied by the sample provider and were not determined by assay-based typing. Findings and caveats that apply to the study as a whole: How much clinical and demographic metadata was included differed by source and by participant, and the metadata was provided uncurated.

In the prospective study, participants were about 18 to 95 years old, resided in about two dozen geographic areas of the United States, and were enrolled through a virtual design. In the prospective study, cohorts were assigned on the basis of participant-reported clinical history obtained from a screening survey and a study questionnaire. A participant counted as exposed if, within 2 weeks of entering the study, that participant had been in contact with someone who had a PCR-confirmed or clinician-diagnosed COVID-19 case. In the prospective study, mobile phlebotomists collected whole blood, serum and a nasopharyngeal or oropharyngeal swab from each participant. Over an approximately 2-month period, participants in the prospective study had the option of providing additional blood draws and questionnaires. Blood samples from the prospective study were shipped frozen or at room temperature prior to DNA extraction.

The germline V gene (reference sequence) provides CDR1 SEHNR and CDR2 FQNEAQ. The CDR3 runs 13 amino acids, cysteine and phenylalanine included. Only CDR3 DNA remains: 39 bases, in frame from the first base. Relative to germline, V is missing 9 bases and J is missing 3 bases, with 5 bases of the junction outside any gene match. Regarding this clone: It lacks a known antigen. No quality values exist for individual bases; no much larger clone is one base distant.

TCRbeta CDR3 regions were amplified from genomic DNA using the immunoSEQ Assay, a bias-controlled multiplex PCR. On the authors' methods: The number of nucleated cells in each sample was estimated from the amplification of reference gene primers within the assay. To quantify the absolute abundance of each unique TCRbeta CDR3 rearrangement, sequence reads were collapsed and filtered. For each sample, productive Simpson clonality was calculated as the square root of Simpson's diversity index over productive rearrangements. TCRdb took this table from immuneACCESS and kept in-frame rearrangements with V and J called. Such tables lack part of the clones; where checked against another copy, unresolved V genes explain under half of the gap, and the rest is unexplained. That table supplies the V and J calls and clone size; D and trimming were determined from the DNA. The sample yields fewer than 350,000 clones; 88% were counted once. The ten largest make up under 1.2% of the sample.

The rearranged chain carries TRBV7-9 and TRBJ1-5; 7 of the junction bases match TRBD1. The material sequenced was PBMCs or T cells enriched from blood (not recorded which). This TCR was sampled from a woman aged 25 to 39 who had been exposed to COVID-19. DNA sequence: TGTGCCAGAACAGGGGAGGCCAATCAGCCCCAGCATTTT. Translated, this is CARTGEANQPQHF.